The 2 T cell receptor beta chains reported below all come from one sample, sequenced in a study of vaccination effects on CD4 cells after COVID-19. These receptors lack a known antigen. The assay was immunoSEQ multiplex PCR, and TCRdb's table has in-frame clones only and misses some. In the table there are about 24,000 clones, around 70% of which are singletons. Viral peptide pools were used in the ViraFEST assay to expand antigen-specific CD4+ T cells, and sequencing came afterward. Following 10 days of culture, CD4+ T cells were isolated. Negative nucleocapsid antibody tests before and after vaccination confirmed no previous SARS-CoV-2 infection. The sequencing used CD4+ T cells from PBMCs cultured with SARS-CoV-2 spike peptides, collected before COVID-19 vaccination. These receptors all come from a human donor who received a COVID-19 vaccine.

This chain links TRBV6-5 with TRBJ2-3; the match to TRBD2 covers 12 bases. The CDR3 covers 15 residues. The V gene's germline CDR1 is MNHEY and CDR2 SVGAGI. V was clipped by 5 bases and J by 8 bases; unmatched bases: 8. As DNA, the CDR3 is TGTGCCAGCAGTCCCCCTAGCGGGAGGGCCGCTACGCAGTATTTT. Translation: CASSPPSGRAATQYF.

This chain links TRBV3-1 (or the pseudogene TRBV3-2) with TRBJ2-3; D is undetermined. The germline V gene encodes CDR1 LGHDT and CDR2 YNNKEL (reference sequence). V lost 2 bases, J lost 4 bases, and 10 bases lay in between. This CDR3 has 14 amino acids. In nucleotides, the CDR3 is TGTGCCAGCAGCCAATTCGGATATCCAGATACGCAGTATTTT. Translating gives CASSQFGYPDTQYF.